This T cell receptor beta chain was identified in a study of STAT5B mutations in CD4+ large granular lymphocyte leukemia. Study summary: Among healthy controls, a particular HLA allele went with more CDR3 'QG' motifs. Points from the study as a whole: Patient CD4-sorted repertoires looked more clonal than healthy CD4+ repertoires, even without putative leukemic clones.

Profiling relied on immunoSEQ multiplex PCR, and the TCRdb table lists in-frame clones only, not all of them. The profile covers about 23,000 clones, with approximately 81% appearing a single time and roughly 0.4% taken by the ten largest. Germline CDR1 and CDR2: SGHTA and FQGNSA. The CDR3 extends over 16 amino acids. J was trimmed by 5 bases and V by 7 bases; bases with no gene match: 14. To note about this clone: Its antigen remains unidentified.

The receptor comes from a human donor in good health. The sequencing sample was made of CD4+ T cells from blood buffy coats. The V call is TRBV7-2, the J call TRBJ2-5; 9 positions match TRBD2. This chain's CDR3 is CASTPQVAGESETQYF. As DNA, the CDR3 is TGTGCCAGCACCCCGCAAGTAGCGGGAGAGAGTGAGACCCAGTACTTC.